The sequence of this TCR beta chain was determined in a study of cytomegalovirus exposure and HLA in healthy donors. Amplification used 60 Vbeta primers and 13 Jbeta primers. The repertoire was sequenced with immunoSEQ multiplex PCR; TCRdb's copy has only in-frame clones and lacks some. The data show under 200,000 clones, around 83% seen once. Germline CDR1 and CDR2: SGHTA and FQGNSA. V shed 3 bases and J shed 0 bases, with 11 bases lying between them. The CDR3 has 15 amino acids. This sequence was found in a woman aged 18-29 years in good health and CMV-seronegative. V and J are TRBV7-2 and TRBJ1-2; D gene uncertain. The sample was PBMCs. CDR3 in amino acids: CASSLAGIANYGYTF. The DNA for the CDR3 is TGTGCCAGCAGCTTGGCCGGGATCGCTAACTATGGCTACACCTTC. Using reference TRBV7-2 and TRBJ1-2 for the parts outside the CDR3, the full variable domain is GAGVSQSPSNKVTEKGKDVELRCDPISGHTALYWYRQSLGQGLEFLIYFQGNSAPDKSGLPSDRFSAERTGGSVSTLTIQRTQQEDSAVYLCASSLAGIANYGYTFGSGTRLTVV.